The rows below give T cell receptor beta chains drawn from one sample of a study of CD8 T cells in Susac syndrome. TCRdb itself ran the immunoSEQ multiplex PCR reads through MiXCR, one entry per CDR3 protein. The sample records 120,000 or so distinct CDR3 sequences, around 94% being singletons. Material for sequencing was CD4+ T cells from PBMCs. These TCRs come from a human donor with multiple sclerosis. CDR3s include the opening cysteine and the closing phenylalanine or tryptophan. Fields, in order: J gene, V gene, D gene, clone size, CDR3 DNA, CDR3 protein. The D gene is left open where the match is weak. Where a row states a size, it is once, few, many or the class of an expanded clone; other rows omit it.

>TRBJ2-3|TRBV20-1|-|once
TGCAGTGCTAGAAAGAGGACTACCGACTACACAGATACGCAGTATTTT
CSARKRTTDYTDTQYF
>TRBJ1-4|TRBV6-1|-|-
TGTGCCACCTCACCACTCAGGGTCGATGGTGGAAAACTGTTTTTT
CATSPLRVDGGKLFF
>TRBJ2-2|TRBV28|-|-
TGTGCCAGCAGCCAATACGGGGAGCTGTTTTTT
CASSQYGELFF
>TRBJ1-2|TRBV29-1|TRBD1|-
TGCAGCGTTGAATTGGGACAGACCTATGGCTACACCTTC
CSVELGQTYGYTF
>TRBJ1-1|TRBV5-5|-|-
TGTGCCAGCAGCGTTGGGACTGTGGGCACTGAAGCTTTCTTT
CASSVGTVGTEAFF
>TRBJ2-7|TRBV5-1|-|-
TGCGCCAGCAGCGTTGGGACGGCCCTTGGAGAGCAGTACTTC
CASSVGTALGEQYF
>TRBJ1-4|TRBV7-2|-|once
TGTGCCAGCAGCTTAAGTGGGGGCCAGGTACTGTTTTTT
CASSLSGGQVLFF
>TRBJ1-3|TRBV28|-|-
TGTGCCAGCAGTTTATCAGGGGTCAACTCTGGAAACACCATATATTTT
CASSLSGVNSGNTIYF
>TRBJ1-6|TRBV3-1|-|-
TGTGCCAGCAGCCAAGGCCCAGGGAAGGGTCCGAATTCACCCCTCCACTTT
CASSQGPGKGPNSPLHF
>TRBJ1-1|TRBV3-1|-|-
TGTGCCAGCAGCCCTCAGGGAGGTCAGCGCGCTTTCTTT
CASSPQGGQRAFF
>TRBJ1-2|TRBV12-3/TRBV12-4|-|-
TGTGCCAGCAGCCTTCGGGGATTGGACTATGGCTACACCTTC
CASSLRGLDYGYTF
>TRBJ1-5|TRBV19|TRBD1|-
TGTGCCAGTAGTATAGGGGGACTTCCGGGACAGGGTATCAAGCCCCAGCATTTT
CASSIGGLPGQGIKPQHF
>TRBJ1-3|TRBV20-1|-|-
TGCAGTGCTAGATCCCAGGAGGTGCCTGGAAACACCATATATTTT
CSARSQEVPGNTIYF
>TRBJ2-7|TRBV4-3|-|-
TGCGCCAGCAGCCAACAAACCTGGCAGACCTACGAGCAGTACTTC
CASSQQTWQTYEQYF
>TRBJ2-2|TRBV3-1|TRBD2|-
TGTGCCAGCAGCCAAGGTGCGCGACTAGCGACGGCCGGGGAGCTGTTTTTT
CASSQGARLATAGELFF
>TRBJ1-6|TRBV2|-|-
TGTGCCAGCACGGCGCGGGGAGATAGTAATTCACCCCTCCACTTT
CASTARGDSNSPLHF
>TRBJ2-1|TRBV4-1|-|-
TGCGCCAGCAGCTCTCCGGAAAAAGGGGACAATGAGCAGTTCTTC
CASSSPEKGDNEQFF
>TRBJ1-4|TRBV3-1|-|-
TGTGCCAGCAGCCGCGGGGTGGGGATGGAAAAACTGTTTTTT
CASSRGVGMEKLFF
>TRBJ1-1|TRBV4-3|-|-
TGCGCCAGCAGCCAAGACCGAATGAACACTGAAGCTTTCTTT
CASSQDRMNTEAFF
>TRBJ1-6|TRBV4-1|TRBD1|once
TGCGCCAGCAGCCTAACCCAGGGGGGGGACAATTCACCCCTCCACTTT
CASSLTQGGDNSPLHF
>TRBJ2-3|TRBV9|-|-
TGTGCCAGCAGCGTAAGGCAGAGTACAGATACGCAGTATTTT
CASSVRQSTDTQYF
>TRBJ1-2|TRBV20-1|-|-
TGCAGTGCTAGAGTTCAGGGAAACTATGGCTACACCTTC
CSARVQGNYGYTF
>TRBJ2-1|TRBV4-2|-|-
TGTGCCAGCAGTAGGCGGAATGAGCAGTTCTTC
CASSRRNEQFF
>TRBJ2-7|TRBV28|-|-
TGTGCCAGCAGACGGACAGGGGGCAATAGCGGGGGGGCAACATACGAGCAGTACTTC
CASRRTGGNSGGATYEQYF
>TRBJ1-2|TRBV3-1|-|once
TGTGCCAGCAGCCCCTCGGGGGGCAACTATGGCTACACTTTC
CASSPSGGNYGYTF
>TRBJ2-2|TRBV3-1|-|-
TGTGCCAGCAGCCAAGATAGGAGGCCCGGGGAGCTGTTTTTT
CASSQDRRPGELFF
>TRBJ1-1|TRBV3-1|TRBD1|-
TGTGCCAGCAGCCAAGAGCTCCCGGGACAGATGAACACTGAAGCTTTCTTT
CASSQELPGQMNTEAFF
>TRBJ2-3|TRBV5-4|-|-
TGTGCCAGCAGCTTGAAGAGCGGATTCACAGATACGCAGTATTTT
CASSLKSGFTDTQYF
>TRBJ1-2|TRBV4-3|TRBD1|-
TGCGCCAGCAGCCAACTCCTCCCCGGTGACAGGGTATATGGCTACACCTTC
CASSQLLPGDRVYGYTF
>TRBJ1-1|TRBV28|TRBD1|-
TGTGCCAGCAGCCTCAGGGGGGTAAATACTGAAGCTTTCTTT
CASSLRGVNTEAFF
>TRBJ1-3|TRBV5-6|TRBD1|-
TGTGCCAGCAGTTTAACCGGGACAGAATACACCATATATTTT
CASSLTGTEYTIYF
>TRBJ1-5|TRBV10-3|-|-
TGTGCCATTGCCCCGGGACCGCAGAGCGCAGCTCAGCCCCAGCATTTT
CAIAPGPQSAAQPQHF
>TRBJ1-6|TRBV29-1|-|-
TGCAGCGTCCGGACAGAGGAGGGTTCACCCCTCCACTTT
CSVRTEEGSPLHF
>TRBJ1-2|TRBV6-4|-|-
TGTGCCAGCAGTGAATCGGGGTCTCATGGCTACACCTTC
CASSESGSHGYTF
>TRBJ2-7|TRBV30|-|-
TGTGCCTGGAGTGTCTCCCGGGACGGAGAGCAGTACTTC
CAWSVSRDGEQYF
>TRBJ1-4|TRBV3-1|-|-
TGTGCCAGCAGCCAAGTTTTGAGTAATGAAAAACTGTTTTTT
CASSQVLSNEKLFF
>TRBJ2-1|TRBV20-1|TRBD1|-
TGCAGTGCTACAACCGGGACAGGGGATGACAATGAGCAGTTCTTC
CSATTGTGDDNEQFF
>TRBJ2-7|TRBV6-5|-|-
TGTGCCAGCACTTTGACAGCTACCAAACTTCAGTCCTACGAGCAGTACTTC
CASTLTATKLQSYEQYF
>TRBJ2-6|TRBV2|-|-
TGTGCCAGCAGAGACCCGGGACAACCCTCGTGGGGGGCCAACGTCCTGACTTTC
CASRDPGQPSWGANVLTF
>TRBJ1-5|TRBV3-1|-|once
TGTGCCAGCAGCCAAGAAGGGGCGGGGGGCACTCAGCCCCAGCATTTT
CASSQEGAGGTQPQHF
>TRBJ1-2|TRBV29-1|-|-
TGCAGCGTTGGAAGGGGGGGCGACTATGGCTACACCTTC
CSVGRGGDYGYTF
>TRBJ1-1|TRBV30|-|-
TGTGCCTGGGACAGGACCAACACTGAAGCTTTCTTT
CAWDRTNTEAFF
>TRBJ2-5|TRBV2|-|-
TGTGCCAGCAGCAGGGATGGTGAGGAGACCCAGTACTTC
CASSRDGEETQYF
>TRBJ1-2|TRBV7-9|-|-
TGTGCCAGCAGCTTAGGGAAGGGGGTGCACTATGGCTACACCTTC
CASSLGKGVHYGYTF
>TRBJ2-2|TRBV4-2|-|-
TGTGCCAGCAGCCCTTCTGCGGGTACGAACACCGGGGAGCTGTTTTTT
CASSPSAGTNTGELFF